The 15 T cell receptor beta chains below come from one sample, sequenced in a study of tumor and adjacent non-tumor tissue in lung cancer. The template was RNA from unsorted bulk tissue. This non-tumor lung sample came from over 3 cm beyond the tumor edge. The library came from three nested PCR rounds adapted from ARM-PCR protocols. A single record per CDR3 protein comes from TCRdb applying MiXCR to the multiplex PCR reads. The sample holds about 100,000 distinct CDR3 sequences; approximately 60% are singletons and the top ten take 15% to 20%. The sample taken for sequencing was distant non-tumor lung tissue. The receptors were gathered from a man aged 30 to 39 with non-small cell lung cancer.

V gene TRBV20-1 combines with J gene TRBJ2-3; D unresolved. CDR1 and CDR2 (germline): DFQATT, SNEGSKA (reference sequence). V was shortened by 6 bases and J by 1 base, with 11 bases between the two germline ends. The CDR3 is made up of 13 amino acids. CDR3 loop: CSAKDTGTDTQYF. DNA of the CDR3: TGCAGTGCCAAGGATACGGGCACAGATACGCAGTATTTT.

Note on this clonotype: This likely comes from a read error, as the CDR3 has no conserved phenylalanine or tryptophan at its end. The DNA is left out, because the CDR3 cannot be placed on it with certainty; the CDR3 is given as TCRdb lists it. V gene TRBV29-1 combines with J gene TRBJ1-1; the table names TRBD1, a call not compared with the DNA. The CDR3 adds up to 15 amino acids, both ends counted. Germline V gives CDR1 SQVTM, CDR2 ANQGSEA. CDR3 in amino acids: CSVEVSTGVRGAAFL.

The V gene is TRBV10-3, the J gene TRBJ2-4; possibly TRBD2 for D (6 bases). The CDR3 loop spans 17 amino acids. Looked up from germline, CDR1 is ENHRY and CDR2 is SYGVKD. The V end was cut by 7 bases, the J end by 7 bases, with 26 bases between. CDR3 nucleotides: TGTGCCATCACCCACCCCCGCGGGGAGAGGGTCAAGAACATTCAGTACTTC. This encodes CAITHPRGERVKNIQYF.

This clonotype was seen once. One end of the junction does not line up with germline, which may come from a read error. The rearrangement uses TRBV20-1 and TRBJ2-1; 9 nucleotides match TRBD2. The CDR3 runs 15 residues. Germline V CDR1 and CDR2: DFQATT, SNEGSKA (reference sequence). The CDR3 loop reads CSPLTGTSILHEHFF. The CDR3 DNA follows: TGCAGTCCCCTGACCGGGACTAGCATTCTCCATGAGCACTTCTTC.

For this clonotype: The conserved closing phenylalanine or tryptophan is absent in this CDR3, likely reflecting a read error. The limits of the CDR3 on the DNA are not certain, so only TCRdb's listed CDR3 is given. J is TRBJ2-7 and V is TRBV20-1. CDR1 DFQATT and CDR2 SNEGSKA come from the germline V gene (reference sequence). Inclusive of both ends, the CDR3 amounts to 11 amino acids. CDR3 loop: CSARDGDEQYL.

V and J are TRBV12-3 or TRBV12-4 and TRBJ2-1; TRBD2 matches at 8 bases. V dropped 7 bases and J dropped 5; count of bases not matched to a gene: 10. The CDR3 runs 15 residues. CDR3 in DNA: TGTGCCAGCAACCTTAGCGGGGTCCGAAACAATGAGCAGTTCTTC. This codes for CASNLSGVRNNEQFF.

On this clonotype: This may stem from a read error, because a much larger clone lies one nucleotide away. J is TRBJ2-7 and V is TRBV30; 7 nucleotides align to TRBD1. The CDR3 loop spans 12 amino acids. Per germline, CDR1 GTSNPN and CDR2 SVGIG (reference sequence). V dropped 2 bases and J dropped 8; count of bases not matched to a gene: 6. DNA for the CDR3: TGTGCCTGGAGTTGGAACAGGGGTCAGCAGTACTTC. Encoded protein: CAWSWNRGQQYF.

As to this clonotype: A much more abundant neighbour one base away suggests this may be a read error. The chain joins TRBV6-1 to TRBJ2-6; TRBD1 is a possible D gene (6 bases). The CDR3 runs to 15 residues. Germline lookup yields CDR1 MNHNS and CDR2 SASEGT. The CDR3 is CATRQDPSGANALTF. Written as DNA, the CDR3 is TGTGCTACTCGACAGGACCCCTCTGGGGCCAACGCCCTGACTTTC.

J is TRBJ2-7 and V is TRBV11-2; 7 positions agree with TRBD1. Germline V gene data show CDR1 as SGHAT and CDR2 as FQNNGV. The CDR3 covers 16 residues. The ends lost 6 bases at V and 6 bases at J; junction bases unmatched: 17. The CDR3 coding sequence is TGTGCCAGCAGTTCTGCGTGGGGACAGCACCGACCCGAGCAGTACTTC. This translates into CASSSAWGQHRPEQYF.

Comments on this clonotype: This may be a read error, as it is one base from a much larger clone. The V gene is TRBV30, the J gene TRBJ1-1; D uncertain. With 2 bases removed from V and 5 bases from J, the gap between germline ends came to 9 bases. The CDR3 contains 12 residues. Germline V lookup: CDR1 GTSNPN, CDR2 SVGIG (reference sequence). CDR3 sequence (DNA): TGTGCCTGGAGTCTTTCTATGACTGAAGCTTTCTTT. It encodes CAWSLSMTEAFF.

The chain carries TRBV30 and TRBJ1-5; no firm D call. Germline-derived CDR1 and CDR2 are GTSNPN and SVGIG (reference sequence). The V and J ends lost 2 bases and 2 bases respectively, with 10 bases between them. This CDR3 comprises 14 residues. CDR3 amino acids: CAWSSGVGNQPQHF. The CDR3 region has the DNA TGTGCCTGGAGTAGCGGGGTGGGCAATCAGCCCCAGCATTTT. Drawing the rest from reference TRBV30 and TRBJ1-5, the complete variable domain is SQTIHQWPATLVQPVGSPLSLECTVEGTSNPNLYWYRQAAGRGLQLLFYSVGIGQISSEVPQNLSASRPQDRQFILSSKKLLLSDSGFYLCAWSSGVGNQPQHFGDGTRLSIL.

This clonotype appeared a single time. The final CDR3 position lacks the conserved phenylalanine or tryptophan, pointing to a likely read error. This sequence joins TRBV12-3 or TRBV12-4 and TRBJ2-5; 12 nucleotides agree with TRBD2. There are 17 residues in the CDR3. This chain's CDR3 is CASSLGLAGTPGETQYL. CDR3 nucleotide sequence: TGTGCCAGTAGTTTAGGACTAGCGGGAACTCCTGGGGAGACCCAGTACTTA.

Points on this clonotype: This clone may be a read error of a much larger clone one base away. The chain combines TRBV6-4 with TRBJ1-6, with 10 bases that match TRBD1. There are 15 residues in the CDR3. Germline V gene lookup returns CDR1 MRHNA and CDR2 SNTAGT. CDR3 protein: CASSAPGQGSSSLHF. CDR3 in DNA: TGTGCCAGCAGTGCGCCGGGACAGGGGTCTTCATCCCTCCACTTT.

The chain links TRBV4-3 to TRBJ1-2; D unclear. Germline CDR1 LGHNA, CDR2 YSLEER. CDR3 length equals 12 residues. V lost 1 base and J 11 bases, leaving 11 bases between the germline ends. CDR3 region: CASSQVGRGYTF. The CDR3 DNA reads TGCGCCAGCAGCCAAGTTGGCAGAGGGTACACCTTC.

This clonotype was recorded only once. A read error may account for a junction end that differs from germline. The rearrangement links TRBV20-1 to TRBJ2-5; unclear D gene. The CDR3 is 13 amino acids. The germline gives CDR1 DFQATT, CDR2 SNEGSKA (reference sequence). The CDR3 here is CSANETAQEAQYF. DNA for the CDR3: TGCAGTGCTAATGAGACTGCCCAAGAGGCCCAGTACTTC.